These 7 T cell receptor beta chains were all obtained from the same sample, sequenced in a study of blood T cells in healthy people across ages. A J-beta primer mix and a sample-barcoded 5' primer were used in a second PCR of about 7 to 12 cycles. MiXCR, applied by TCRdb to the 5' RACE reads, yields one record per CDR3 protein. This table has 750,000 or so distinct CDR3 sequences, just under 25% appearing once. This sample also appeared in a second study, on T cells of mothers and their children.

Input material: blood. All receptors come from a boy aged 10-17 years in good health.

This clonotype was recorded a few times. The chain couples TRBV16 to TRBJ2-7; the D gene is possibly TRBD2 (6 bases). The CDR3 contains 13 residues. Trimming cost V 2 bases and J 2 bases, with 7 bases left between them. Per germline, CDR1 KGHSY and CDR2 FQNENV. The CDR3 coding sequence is TGTGCCAGCAGCCAAACTAGCCCCTACGAGCAGTACTTC. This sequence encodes CASSQTSPYEQYF.

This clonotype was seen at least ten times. The CDR3 nucleotides read TGTGCCAGCAGCTTAGCGAGCTCCTATAATTCACCCCTCCACTTT. This sequence encodes CASSLASSYNSPLHF. The rearrangement links TRBV11-2 to TRBJ1-6, with D hard to call. CDR1 and CDR2 from the germline V gene are SGHAT and FQNNGV. V lost 1 base to trimming and J lost 0 bases, with 4 bases between them. The CDR3 totals 15 residues.

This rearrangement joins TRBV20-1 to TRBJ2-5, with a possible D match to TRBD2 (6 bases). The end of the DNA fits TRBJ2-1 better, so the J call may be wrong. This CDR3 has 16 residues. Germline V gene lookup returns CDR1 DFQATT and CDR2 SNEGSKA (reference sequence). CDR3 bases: TGCAGTGCTAGAGATTCCGGAAGGAGGGCCGGCAATGAGCAGTTCTTC. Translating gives CSARDSGRRAGNEQFF.

CDR3 sequence (DNA): TGCAGTGCTAGGAGGGTACCGCAAGAGACCCAGTACTTC. It encodes CSARRVPQETQYF. This chain connects TRBV20-1 to TRBJ2-5, with D possibly TRBD2 on 5 matching bases. The ends were cut back, 3 bases at V and 2 bases at J, with 10 bases in the middle. CDR1 is DFQATT and CDR2 is SNEGSKA in the germline V gene (reference sequence). The CDR3 totals 13 residues.

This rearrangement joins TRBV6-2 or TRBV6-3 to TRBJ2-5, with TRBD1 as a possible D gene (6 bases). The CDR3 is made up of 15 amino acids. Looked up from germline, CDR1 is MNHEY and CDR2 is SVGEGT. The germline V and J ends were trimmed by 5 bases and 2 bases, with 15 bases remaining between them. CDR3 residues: CASSPYLDRQETQYF. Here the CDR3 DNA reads TGTGCCAGCAGTCCCTACCTCGACAGGCAAGAGACCCAGTACTTC.

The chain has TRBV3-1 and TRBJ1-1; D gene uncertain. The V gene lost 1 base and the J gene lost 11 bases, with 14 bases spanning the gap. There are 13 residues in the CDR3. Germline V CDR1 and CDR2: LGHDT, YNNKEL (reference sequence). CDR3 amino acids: CASSQGDAPRAFF. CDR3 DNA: TGTGCCAGCAGCCAAGGGGATGCTCCGAGGGCTTTCTTT.

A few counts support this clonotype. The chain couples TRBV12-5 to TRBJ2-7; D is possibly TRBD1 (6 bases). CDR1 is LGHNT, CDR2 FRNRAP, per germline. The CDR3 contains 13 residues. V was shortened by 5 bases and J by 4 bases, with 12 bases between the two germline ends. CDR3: CASGTSRGYEQYF. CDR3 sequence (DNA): TGTGCTAGTGGTACATCCAGGGGTTACGAGCAGTACTTC.